This is a list of T cell receptor beta chains from one sample in a study of shared clonotypes between healthy human individuals. Data came from immunoSEQ multiplex PCR; TCRdb stores just in-frame clones and leaves some out. The top ten clones hold more than 0.55% of a sample with 950,000 to 1,100,000 clones, about 80% of them seen once. Sequencing was carried out using memory CD4+ T cells from PBMCs. Receptors originate from a man between 18 and 29 years old in good health. Some clones in this sample may be carry-over from other donors' samples. Each CDR3 is given with its conserved first and last residue. The order of the fields is V gene, clone size, J gene, D gene, CDR3 DNA, CDR3 protein. The D gene is left open where the match is weak. Clone sizes are given selectively: once, few, many, or a class where the clone is expanded.

TRBV7-8,.,TRBJ2-5,.,TGTGCCAGCAGCCCCCAGACTGGGCAGACCCAGTACTTC,CASSPQTGQTQYF
TRBV2,.,TRBJ1-4,.,TGTGCCAGCAGCGGGACCAGGGCCCTGGGCGGGGAACTGTTTTTT,CASSGTRALGGELFF
TRBV6-1,.,TRBJ2-1,TRBD2,TGTGCCAGCAGTGGATCCCCAGGGACTAGCGGGAGGATCGATGAGCAGTTCTTC,CASSGSPGTSGRIDEQFF
TRBV19,few,TRBJ1-5,.,TGTGCCAGTAGTGTCGGGGCCTTAGGAGAGCCCCAGCATTTT,CASSVGALGEPQHF
TRBV7-8,.,TRBJ2-7,.,TGTGCCAGCAGCTTTACCCCTGGGTTGGGGAACGAGCAGTACTTC,CASSFTPGLGNEQYF
TRBV4-2,.,TRBJ1-3,.,TGTGCCAGCAGCCAACAACCCGGGGCAGGTTCAGGTAGAGCTCAGGGAGGAAACACCATATATTTT,CASSQQPGAGSGRAQGGNTIYF
TRBV4-1,.,TRBJ2-7,TRBD2,TGCGCCAGCAGCCAGGGCCGGACTAGCGGGAGGGCCGGGACCTACGAGCAGTACTTC,CASSQGRTSGRAGTYEQYF
TRBV7-8,many,TRBJ2-1,TRBD2,TGTGCCAGCAGCCATAGCGGGGGCAACTACAATGAGCAGTTCTTC,CASSHSGGNYNEQFF
TRBV5-1,.,TRBJ2-7,.,TGCGCCAGCGGGTTGATGGGATCCGACGAGCAGTACTTC,CASGLMGSDEQYF
TRBV7-7,.,TRBJ2-7,TRBD2,TGTGCCAGCAGCCCCACACCCATCGGACTAGCTGGCGAGCAGTACTTC,CASSPTPIGLAGEQYF
TRBV7-2,.,TRBJ1-5,.,TGTGCCAGCAGCTTAAACAGGTACAATCAGCCCCAGCATTTT,CASSLNRYNQPQHF
TRBV7-2,.,TRBJ2-7,.,TGTGCCAGCAGCTTCGCAGGGGCGTCCTACGAGCAGTACTTC,CASSFAGASYEQYF
TRBV9,.,TRBJ1-2,.,TGTGCCAGCAGCCAGAATGGTAACTATGGCTACACCTTC,CASSQNGNYGYTF
TRBV7-6,.,TRBJ1-5,TRBD1,TGTGCCAGCAGCCCCCAGGGGGGGGCGAATAGCAATCAGCCCCAGCATTTT,CASSPQGGANSNQPQHF
TRBV28,.,TRBJ1-1,.,TGTGCCAGCAGTTTGAGAGGGGCGGGTACTGAAGCTTTCTTT,CASSLRGAGTEAFF
TRBV4-2,few,TRBJ1-3,.,TGTGCCAGCAGCCAAGAACCCACCTCTGGAAACACCATATATTTT,CASSQEPTSGNTIYF
TRBV19,.,TRBJ1-5,.,TGTGCCAGTAGTGGGACCTTGGTTAGTCATCAGCCCCAGCATTTT,CASSGTLVSHQPQHF
TRBV11-3,.,TRBJ2-1,.,TGTGCCAGCAGCACAGGGCCCGGCAATGAGCAGTTCTTC,CASSTGPGNEQFF
TRBV6-6,.,TRBJ2-2,.,TGTGCCAGCAGCTATGGGGCCGAGCTGTTTTTT,CASSYGAELFF
TRBV5-8,.,TRBJ1-1,TRBD1,TGTGCCAGCAGCTTGCTACAGGGGGTCGTAGGGACTGAAGCTTTCTTT,CASSLLQGVVGTEAFF
TRBV4-1,.,TRBJ2-2,TRBD2,TGCGCCAGCAGCCGAGAACTAGCGGGAGGGGGCACCGGGGAGCTGTTTTTT,CASSRELAGGGTGELFF
TRBV5-5,.,TRBJ2-7,TRBD1,TGTGCCAGCAGCCAGGCATGGACAGGGGCCCCCCGGACCGTCGAGCAGTACTTC,CASSQAWTGAPRTVEQYF
TRBV7-9,.,TRBJ2-4,TRBD2,TGTGCCAGCAGCCTTACCGGGACTAGCGGTCTCAAAAACATTCAGTACTTC,CASSLTGTSGLKNIQYF
TRBV19,.,TRBJ2-2,.,TGTGCCAGTAGTAGGGGCACCGGGGAGCTGTTTTTT,CASSRGTGELFF
TRBV25-1,.,TRBJ2-2,.,TGTGCCAGCAGTGAATATTCTCCCCCAGGGCGATCCACCGGGGAGCTGTTTTTT,CASSEYSPPGRSTGELFF
TRBV9,.,TRBJ2-5,.,TGTGCCAGCACCAGGGGAGGGACTACCCAAGAGACCCAGTACTTC,CASTRGGTTQETQYF
TRBV7-8,.,TRBJ2-1,TRBD1,TGTGCCAGCAGCCTCAGGACAGGCAACAATGAGCAGTTCTTC,CASSLRTGNNEQFF
TRBV18,.,TRBJ1-5,.,TGTGCCAGCTCACCAGGGACGGGGCAGCCCCAGCATTTT,CASSPGTGQPQHF
TRBV6-6,.,TRBJ2-3,.,TGTGCCAGCAGTTATGGGACCACAGATACGCAGTATTTT,CASSYGTTDTQYF
TRBV15,once,TRBJ2-3,TRBD2,TGTGCCACCAGCATCCCACTAGCGGGGACAGATACGCAGTATTTT,CATSIPLAGTDTQYF
TRBV4-2,.,TRBJ2-5,.,TGTGCCAGCAGCCAAGATATAACCCTAGCGGAGACCCAGTACTTC,CASSQDITLAETQYF
TRBV6-1,.,TRBJ2-7,TRBD1,TGTGCCAGCAGCAAAACCCGGGACAGTTCGTACGAGCAGTACTTC,CASSKTRDSSYEQYF
TRBV11-3,.,TRBJ1-1,.,TGTGCCAGCAGCTTCGGGATGTTGAACACTGAAGCTTTCTTT,CASSFGMLNTEAFF
TRBV7-2,.,TRBJ1-1,.,TGTGCCAGCAACTGGGGGGTAAACACTGAAGCTTTCTTT,CASNWGVNTEAFF
TRBV18,.,TRBJ2-6,.,TGTGCCAGCTCACCAATCTCTGGGGCCAACGTCCTGACTTTC,CASSPISGANVLTF
TRBV27,.,TRBJ1-1,.,TGTGCCAGCAGATCACCCAGCCGGGGAACAACGCGAGCTTTCTTT,CASRSPSRGTTRAFF
TRBV2,.,TRBJ2-3,TRBD1,TGTGCCAGCAGCTACCTTGAAACGGGACAGGGGCCGGGTACGCAGTATTTT,CASSYLETGQGPGTQYF
TRBV5-4,.,TRBJ1-1,.,TGTGCCAGCAAATGGCTACAGGGAGGGGGTGAAGCTTTCTTT,CASKWLQGGGEAFF
TRBV11-1,.,TRBJ2-3,.,TGTGCCAGCAGCTTAACGGGATACACAGATACGCAGTATTTT,CASSLTGYTDTQYF
TRBV7-6,few,TRBJ2-7,TRBD1,TGTGCCAGCAGCTCGTCTAACAGGGGGCGATCCTACGAGCAGTACTTC,CASSSSNRGRSYEQYF
TRBV7-2,once,TRBJ2-7,.,TGTGCCAAAGGCGGCCCAGCGGAGGGGTACGAGCAGTACTTC,CAKGGPAEGYEQYF
TRBV5-4,once,TRBJ2-1,.,TGTGCCAGCAGCTTGGTGGAGAATAATGAGCAGTTCTTC,CASSLVENNEQFF
TRBV28,.,TRBJ1-5,.,TGTGCCAGCAGTTGGGGGCTGAGTCAGCCCCAGCATTTT,CASSWGLSQPQHF
TRBV5-1,.,TRBJ2-1,TRBD2,TGCGCCAGCAGCTTGGTACTAGCGGGACACAATGAGCAGTTCTTC,CASSLVLAGHNEQFF
TRBV18,.,TRBJ1-5,.,TGTGCCAGCTCTCACGGAGGGGCGAGCAATCAGCCCCAGCATTTT,CASSHGGASNQPQHF
TRBV9,once,TRBJ1-4,TRBD1,TGTGCCAGCAGCGAGAGACAGGGGCCTAATGAAAAACTGTTTTTT,CASSERQGPNEKLFF
TRBV28,few,TRBJ2-7,.,TGTGCCAGCAGTTCCCCCTCTAGCGTCTACGAGCAGTACTTC,CASSSPSSVYEQYF
TRBV27,.,TRBJ2-3,.,TGTGCCAGCAGTTTCCGCCTAGCACCAGATACGCAGTATTTT,CASSFRLAPDTQYF
TRBV2,.,TRBJ2-5,.,TGTGCCAGCAGTGAAGGGAGAGAGACCCAGTACTTC,CASSEGRETQYF
TRBV28,.,TRBJ2-5,.,TGTGCCAGCAGTCCCTCGGGGCAAGAGACCCAGTACTTC,CASSPSGQETQYF
TRBV5-6,.,TRBJ2-5,TRBD1,TGTGCCAGCAGCTCGACGACAGGGGCCATGGGAGAGACCCAGTACTTC,CASSSTTGAMGETQYF
TRBV28,.,TRBJ1-2,.,TGTGCCAGCAGTTTGATAATCGGTGCTAACTATGGCTACACCTTC,CASSLIIGANYGYTF
TRBV6-1,.,TRBJ1-1,.,TGTGCCAGCAGTCCTCAGACGATAAACACTGAAGCTTTCTTT,CASSPQTINTEAFF